Shown below are 2 T cell receptor beta chains from a single sample sequenced in a study of blood T cell repertoires in COVID-19. The repertoire was sequenced with immunoSEQ multiplex PCR; TCRdb's copy has only in-frame clones and lacks some. Among around 68,000 clones listed, 80% to 85% were seen once. The source material was peripheral blood. All receptors come from a human donor in a cohort sampled during active COVID-19.

This chain uses TRBV2 with TRBJ1-2; D call uncertain. Germline values: CDR1 SNHLY, CDR2 FYNNEI. This CDR3 has 13 amino acids. Between the trimmed V and J ends, which lost 8 bases and 8 bases, there was a span of 18 bases. The chain's CDR3 is CASLELEGGGYTF. The DNA of the CDR3 is TGTGCCAGCCTCGAACTGGAAGGAGGAGGCTACACCTTC.

CDR3 loop: CASSSRLAGDTEQFF. DNA of the CDR3: TGTGCCAGCAGTTCCCGACTAGCGGGGGATACTGAGCAGTTCTTC. This rearrangement joins TRBV28 to TRBJ2-1; 12 bases line up with TRBD2. Germline V gene lookup returns CDR1 MDHEN and CDR2 SYDVKM. J was trimmed by 9 bases and V by 4 bases; bases with no gene match: 7. The CDR3 spans 15 residues.